Listed below are T cell receptor beta chains from one sample, sequenced in a study of blood T cell repertoires in COVID-19. TCRdb keeps only in-frame clones here, not all; method: immunoSEQ multiplex PCR. Altogether some 76,000 clones are present, approximately 85% being singletons, with the ten largest covering 27%. Sequences were obtained from peripheral blood. The receptors shown here come from a human donor in a cohort sampled during active COVID-19. Each CDR3 is given with its conserved first and last residue. Each record gives: clone size, CDR3 length, V gene, D gene, J gene, CDR3 DNA, CDR3 protein. A D gene is named only where the DNA matches it firmly. Clone size is stated in some rows and not others, as once, few, many or a class when expanded.

clone size: .
CDR3 length: 14
V gene: TRBV9
D gene: .
J gene: TRBJ2-7
CDR3 DNA: TGTGCCAGCAGCCTCCTCAGTACATCCTACGAGCAGTACTTC
CDR3 protein: CASSLLSTSYEQYF

clone size: .
CDR3 length: 14
V gene: TRBV19
D gene: TRBD2
J gene: TRBJ2-7
CDR3 DNA: TGTGCCAGTAGTATAGGACTAGCCGTGTACGAGCAGTACTTC
CDR3 protein: CASSIGLAVYEQYF

clone size: .
CDR3 length: 14
V gene: TRBV27
D gene: .
J gene: TRBJ2-7
CDR3 DNA: TGTGCCAGCAGTTTGGGGACTCGTCCCAACGAGCAGTACTTC
CDR3 protein: CASSLGTRPNEQYF

clone size: .
CDR3 length: 15
V gene: TRBV7-9
D gene: .
J gene: TRBJ1-4
CDR3 DNA: TGTGCCAGCAGCCCCATGGGGGGGGCTAATGAAAAACTGTTTTTT
CDR3 protein: CASSPMGGANEKLFF

clone size: once
CDR3 length: 16
V gene: TRBV3-1/TRBV3-2
D gene: .
J gene: TRBJ1-3
CDR3 DNA: TGTGCCAGCAGCCAAGATCCGACAGGATACGGGAACACCATATATTTT
CDR3 protein: CASSQDPTGYGNTIYF

clone size: .
CDR3 length: 18
V gene: TRBV14
D gene: .
J gene: TRBJ1-3
CDR3 DNA: TGTGCCAGCAGCCAAGATAATCTACGGGACTTCACTGGAAACACCATATATTTT
CDR3 protein: CASSQDNLRDFTGNTIYF

clone size: .
CDR3 length: 15
V gene: TRBV30
D gene: .
J gene: TRBJ2-1
CDR3 DNA: TGTGCCTGGAGTGTACGCGGCCTCACCTACAATGAGCAGTTCTTC
CDR3 protein: CAWSVRGLTYNEQFF

clone size: .
CDR3 length: 16
V gene: TRBV15
D gene: TRBD2
J gene: TRBJ2-3
CDR3 DNA: TGTGCCACCAGCAGAGATCTGGGACTAGTCAGTAATACGCAGTATTTT
CDR3 protein: CATSRDLGLVSNTQYF

clone size: .
CDR3 length: 15
V gene: TRBV2
D gene: .
J gene: TRBJ1-1
CDR3 DNA: TGTGCCAGCAGTGAAGCGCTTCCGCGGGAAGCTGAAGCTTTCTTT
CDR3 protein: CASSEALPREAEAFF

clone size: .
CDR3 length: 15
V gene: TRBV2
D gene: .
J gene: TRBJ2-5
CDR3 DNA: TGTGCCAGCAGTGTCAGCAGGGCCTCGAAAGAGACCCAGTACTTC
CDR3 protein: CASSVSRASKETQYF

clone size: .
CDR3 length: 11
V gene: TRBV19
D gene: .
J gene: TRBJ1-1
CDR3 DNA: TGTGCCAGTAGACGCCAGGGGGAAGCTTTCTTT
CDR3 protein: CASRRQGEAFF

clone size: once
CDR3 length: 17
V gene: TRBV27
D gene: TRBD2
J gene: TRBJ2-1
CDR3 DNA: TGTGCCAGCAGTCCGCGAAGACTAGCGGGGGCCTTCAATGAGCAGTTCTTC
CDR3 protein: CASSPRRLAGAFNEQFF

clone size: .
CDR3 length: 16
V gene: TRBV24-1
D gene: TRBD1
J gene: TRBJ2-5
CDR3 DNA: TGTGCCACCAGTGACTCTACAGGGGGTGGACAAGAGACCCAGTACTTC
CDR3 protein: CATSDSTGGGQETQYF

clone size: .
CDR3 length: 13
V gene: TRBV12-5
D gene: TRBD1
J gene: TRBJ2-1
CDR3 DNA: TGTGCTAGTGGTTTGGACGCCGGGACAGGGCAGTTCTTC
CDR3 protein: CASGLDAGTGQFF

clone size: .
CDR3 length: 11
V gene: TRBV20-1
D gene: .
J gene: TRBJ1-5
CDR3 DNA: TGCAGCCCGACAGACAATCAGCCCCAGCATTTT
CDR3 protein: CSPTDNQPQHF

clone size: once
CDR3 length: 12
V gene: TRBV27
D gene: .
J gene: TRBJ1-2
CDR3 DNA: TGTGCCACTTCGGGGGGCGCAAACGGCTACACCTTC
CDR3 protein: CATSGGANGYTF

clone size: .
CDR3 length: 15
V gene: TRBV6-5
D gene: TRBD2
J gene: TRBJ2-3
CDR3 DNA: TGTGCCAGCAGTTACTCGAGCGGGGTCACAGATACGCAGTATTTT
CDR3 protein: CASSYSSGVTDTQYF

clone size: .
CDR3 length: 16
V gene: TRBV3-1/TRBV3-2
D gene: .
J gene: TRBJ2-3
CDR3 DNA: TGTGCCAGCAGCCAAAATACGGGGGGCTTCACAGATACGCAGTATTTT
CDR3 protein: CASSQNTGGFTDTQYF

clone size: .
CDR3 length: 13
V gene: TRBV19
D gene: .
J gene: TRBJ2-7
CDR3 DNA: TGTGCCAGTAGTATCAGTATCCTGTACGAGCAGTACTTC
CDR3 protein: CASSISILYEQYF

clone size: .
CDR3 length: 14
V gene: TRBV7-9
D gene: .
J gene: TRBJ1-5
CDR3 DNA: TGTGCCAGCAGCCCAGTGGGGGGAGGACAGCCCCAGCATTTT
CDR3 protein: CASSPVGGGQPQHF

clone size: .
CDR3 length: 15
V gene: TRBV5-1
D gene: TRBD1
J gene: TRBJ2-1
CDR3 DNA: TGCGCCAGCAGCCTCGGACAGGGTTCGGCAAATGAGCAGTTCTTC
CDR3 protein: CASSLGQGSANEQFF

clone size: .
CDR3 length: 12
V gene: TRBV18
D gene: .
J gene: TRBJ2-7
CDR3 DNA: TGTGCCAGCTCACCAAGGGGTGGCGAGCAGTACTTC
CDR3 protein: CASSPRGGEQYF

clone size: .
CDR3 length: 16
V gene: TRBV10-3
D gene: TRBD1
J gene: TRBJ1-5
CDR3 DNA: TGTGCCATCAGTCCTGGGACAGGGGAAAGCAATCAGCCCCAGCATTTT
CDR3 protein: CAISPGTGESNQPQHF

clone size: .
CDR3 length: 13
V gene: TRBV6-1
D gene: .
J gene: TRBJ2-7
CDR3 DNA: TGTGCCAGCAGTGAAGTTCCTAGGGGGGAGCAGTACTTC
CDR3 protein: CASSEVPRGEQYF

clone size: .
CDR3 length: 14
V gene: TRBV7-2
D gene: TRBD2
J gene: TRBJ2-5
CDR3 DNA: TGTGCCAGCAGCTTTAGCGGGGGGCAAGAGACCCAGTACTTC
CDR3 protein: CASSFSGGQETQYF

clone size: .
CDR3 length: 13
V gene: TRBV9
D gene: TRBD1
J gene: TRBJ2-7
CDR3 DNA: TGTGCCAGCAGCCCGGGACAGGGCTACGAGCAGTACTTC
CDR3 protein: CASSPGQGYEQYF

clone size: .
CDR3 length: 16
V gene: TRBV18
D gene: TRBD1
J gene: TRBJ1-6
CDR3 DNA: TGTGCCAGCTCAATACAAGGACAGGGTGGTAATTCACCCCTCCACTTT
CDR3 protein: CASSIQGQGGNSPLHF

clone size: .
CDR3 length: 17
V gene: TRBV7-9
D gene: .
J gene: TRBJ2-3
CDR3 DNA: TGTGCCAGCAGCCCACCTAGGGAGGGGGGGCCCGCAGATACGCAGTATTTT
CDR3 protein: CASSPPREGGPADTQYF

clone size: few
CDR3 length: 13
V gene: TRBV5-6
D gene: TRBD2
J gene: TRBJ2-1
CDR3 DNA: TGTGCCAGCAGCAGGAGGGAGGGATATGAGCAGTTCTTC
CDR3 protein: CASSRREGYEQFF

clone size: .
CDR3 length: 13
V gene: TRBV6-5
D gene: TRBD1
J gene: TRBJ1-1
CDR3 DNA: TGTGCCAGCAGTACCCCGGGACAGGGTGAAGCTTTCTTT
CDR3 protein: CASSTPGQGEAFF

clone size: few
CDR3 length: 13
V gene: TRBV3-1/TRBV3-2
D gene: .
J gene: TRBJ1-2
CDR3 DNA: TGTGCCAGCAGCCGCACAGGGTTGGATGGCTACACCTTC
CDR3 protein: CASSRTGLDGYTF

clone size: .
CDR3 length: 15
V gene: TRBV6-5
D gene: .
J gene: TRBJ2-2
CDR3 DNA: TGTGCCAGCAGACGCGGGGAGTTCGACACCGGGGAGCTGTTTTTT
CDR3 protein: CASRRGEFDTGELFF

clone size: .
CDR3 length: 13
V gene: TRBV9
D gene: TRBD1
J gene: TRBJ2-7
CDR3 DNA: TGTGCCAGCAGCCTAAGACAGGGCCGCGAGCAGTACTTC
CDR3 protein: CASSLRQGREQYF

clone size: .
CDR3 length: 13
V gene: TRBV5-6
D gene: .
J gene: TRBJ1-4
CDR3 DNA: TGTGCCAGCAGCCGGACAGCAACTGAAAAACTGTTTTTT
CDR3 protein: CASSRTATEKLFF

clone size: .
CDR3 length: 15
V gene: TRBV6-1
D gene: .
J gene: TRBJ2-1
CDR3 DNA: TGTGCCAGCAGTGAAGAAAGAATCCGAGGCCCCCGGCAGTTCTTC
CDR3 protein: CASSEERIRGPRQFF

clone size: .
CDR3 length: 15
V gene: TRBV18
D gene: TRBD1
J gene: TRBJ1-2
CDR3 DNA: TGTGCCAGCTCACCAAGGACAGGGGCTAACTATGGCTACACCTTC
CDR3 protein: CASSPRTGANYGYTF

clone size: .
CDR3 length: 14
V gene: TRBV15
D gene: TRBD1
J gene: TRBJ1-1
CDR3 DNA: TGTGCCACCAGTTTGGACAGGGTCATAACTGAAGCTTTCTTT
CDR3 protein: CATSLDRVITEAFF

clone size: .
CDR3 length: 13
V gene: TRBV3-1/TRBV3-2
D gene: .
J gene: TRBJ2-5
CDR3 DNA: TGTGCCAGCAGACCAGGGTACCAAGAGACCCAGTACTTC
CDR3 protein: CASRPGYQETQYF

clone size: few
CDR3 length: 14
V gene: TRBV10-1
D gene: TRBD2
J gene: TRBJ2-2
CDR3 DNA: TGCGCCAGCAGCGATGGCGGGGGGGCCGGGGAGCTGTTTTTT
CDR3 protein: CASSDGGGAGELFF

clone size: once
CDR3 length: 16
V gene: TRBV4-2
D gene: .
J gene: TRBJ2-7
CDR3 DNA: TGTGCCAGCAGCCAAGATAAGGCGACTCCGGCCTACGAGCAGTACTTC
CDR3 protein: CASSQDKATPAYEQYF

clone size: once
CDR3 length: 16
V gene: TRBV2
D gene: TRBD2
J gene: TRBJ2-5
CDR3 DNA: TGTGCCAGCATTCTGGGACTAGCGGGGGGTGGGGAGACCCAGTACTTC
CDR3 protein: CASILGLAGGGETQYF

clone size: .
CDR3 length: 14
V gene: TRBV7-9
D gene: .
J gene: TRBJ1-5
CDR3 DNA: TGTGCCAGCAGCCCCGACACTAGCAATCAGCCCCAGCATTTT
CDR3 protein: CASSPDTSNQPQHF